The 21 T cell receptor beta chains listed next were all sequenced from one sample in a study of cytomegalovirus exposure and HLA in healthy donors. 60 Vbeta and 13 Jbeta primers were used in PCR. Measured with immunoSEQ multiplex PCR; TCRdb has only the in-frame clones, and not every one. The sample lists about 90,000 clones, around three quarters occurring once. The sequenced sample consisted of PBMCs. The origin of the receptors is a man aged 25 to 40 in good health and CMV-seronegative.

This clone was counted a few times. The chain employs TRBV6-1 and TRBJ1-2, with D unresolved. Germline V gene sequence: CDR1 MNHNS, CDR2 SASEGT. The CDR3 extends over 14 amino acids. Trimming left V 1 base short and J 7 bases short, with 13 bases between. The CDR3 loop is CASSEVRRRGGYTF. CDR3 bases: TGTGCCAGCAGTGAAGTACGACGTCGGGGTGGCTACACCTTC.

The chain joins TRBV13 to TRBJ2-7; 10 bases match TRBD2. CDR3 length: 15 amino acids. In germline, CDR1 is PRHDT, CDR2 FYEKMQ (reference sequence). J lost 9 bases, V lost 1 base, and 9 bases had no gene match. CDR3: CASSLEASGGIVQYF. The CDR3 bases are TGTGCCAGCAGCTTAGAGGCTAGCGGGGGTATTGTGCAGTACTTC.

The sample holds one count of this clone. The V gene is TRBV5-1, the J gene TRBJ1-2; D is perhaps TRBD1 (5 bases). The CDR3 consists of 14 residues. V lost 3 bases, J lost 7 bases, and 16 bases lay in between. From germline, CDR1 is SGHRS and CDR2 YFSETQ. CDR3 loop: CASSSILGPLGYTF. The CDR3 DNA follows: TGCGCCAGCAGCTCGATCCTGGGGCCTCTTGGCTACACCTTC.

The genes are TRBV5-4 and TRBJ2-7; D is unresolved. Trimming took off 0 bases at V and 3 bases at J, with 10 bases between the two ends. The CDR3 is made up of 14 amino acids. The germline V gene encodes CDR1 SGHNT and CDR2 YYREEE (reference sequence). Here the CDR3 reads CASSLAENHYEQYF. The CDR3 bases are TGTGCCAGCAGCTTGGCAGAAAACCACTACGAGCAGTACTTC.

In its sample, this clone was seen a few times. The chain links TRBV6-5 to TRBJ2-7, with 10 bases fitting TRBD1. The length of the CDR3 is 14 residues. In germline, CDR1 is MNHEY, CDR2 SVGAGI. Losses at the gene ends were 2 bases for V and 6 bases for J; bases not matched to a gene: 4. DNA for the CDR3: TGTGCCAGCAGTTACGCGCGGACAGGGGGCGAGCAGTACTTC. It specifies CASSYARTGGEQYF.

This clone was counted once. The chain recombines TRBV18 with TRBJ2-3, with 11 bases fitting TRBD2. CDR1 and CDR2 (germline): KGHSH, LQKENI. The CDR3 contains 16 residues. Trimming cost V 3 bases and J 4 bases; bases outside gene matches: 6. CDR3 residues: CASSPLLAGVADTQYF. DNA of the CDR3: TGTGCCAGCTCACCCCTACTAGCGGGGGTCGCAGATACGCAGTATTTT.

With regard to this clone: A junction end diverges from the germline sequence, so it may reflect a read error. The chain links TRBV6-5 to TRBJ2-1, with D tentatively TRBD1 (5 bases). CDR3 length: 11 amino acids. CDR1 and CDR2 (germline): MNHEY, SVGAGI. The CDR3 loop is CASSSSGSSIF. The CDR3 nucleotides are TGTGCCAGCAGTTCGTCAGGGTCTTCGATCTTC.

This clone was seen a few times. This chain connects TRBV4-2 to TRBJ2-3; unclear D gene. Deletions cut 0 bases from V and 4 bases from J, with 11 bases between. The CDR3 loop spans 15 amino acids. Per the germline V gene, CDR1 is LGHNA and CDR2 is YNFKEQ. In nucleotides, the CDR3 is TGTGCCAGCAGCCAAGAGAGCCTAAGTTCAGATACGCAGTATTTT. Translated, it gives CASSQESLSSDTQYF.

The chain joins TRBV9 to TRBJ1-3; TRBD1 is a possible D gene (6 bases). CDR3 length equals 19 residues. Germline V gene lookup returns CDR1 SGDLS and CDR2 YYNGEE. The ends were cut back, 2 bases at V and 4 bases at J, with 25 bases in the middle. CDR3 DNA sequence: TGTGCCAGCAGCGTGGGTGCAACCCCCCAGGGGTTGGGCGGAAACACCATATATTTT. It encodes CASSVGATPQGLGGNTIYF.

The CDR3 loop is CASGPGGGYEQYF. The CDR3 DNA follows: TGCGCCAGCGGTCCGGGGGGGGGCTACGAGCAGTACTTC. The chain is built from TRBV5-1 and TRBJ2-7, with 8 bases matching TRBD2. Germline CDR1 is SGHRS and CDR2 is YFSETQ. Germline trimming cut 7 bases from V and 3 bases from J; bases unmatched to any gene: 6. This CDR3 has 13 residues.

The chain employs TRBV29-1 and TRBJ1-4; D might be TRBD1 (5 bases). In germline, CDR1 is SQVTM, CDR2 ANQGSEA. V dropped 1 base and J dropped 5 bases, with 11 bases sitting between them. The CDR3 loop spans 14 amino acids. The CDR3 loop reads CSVEGPGGNEKLFF. Here the CDR3 DNA reads TGCAGCGTTGAAGGGCCCGGGGGGAATGAAAAACTGTTTTTT.

V gene TRBV5-4 combines with J gene TRBJ2-5; possibly TRBD2 for D (7 bases). The CDR3 loop spans 17 amino acids. Germline CDR1 and CDR2: SGHNT and YYREEE (reference sequence). The V end lost 0 bases, the J end lost 5 bases, and 20 bases lay between the germline ends. CDR3 in amino acids: CASSLGGGGSLGETQYF. The CDR3 region has the DNA TGTGCCAGCAGCTTGGGGGGCGGGGGCTCACTCGGGGAGACCCAGTACTTC.

This clone was seen once. The chain employs TRBV18 and TRBJ1-2; 11 positions agree with TRBD1. Trimming removed 6 bases from V and 3 bases from J; junction bases left unmatched: 6. Per the germline V gene, CDR1 is KGHSH and CDR2 is LQKENI. The CDR3 totals 15 residues. The CDR3 bases are TGTGCCAGCTCCCGCGGGACAGGGGGAGACTATGGCTACACCTTC. Residues: CASSRGTGGDYGYTF. Full variable domain (remainder filled in from reference TRBV18 and TRBJ1-2): NAGVMQNPRHLVRRRGQEARLRCSPMKGHSHVYWYRQLPEEGLKFMVYLQKENIIDESGMPKERFSAEFPKEGPSILRIQQVVRGDSAAYFCASSRGTGGDYGYTFGSGTRLTVV.

The V and J genes are TRBV6-5 and TRBJ1-5, with D unresolved. CDR1 is MNHEY, CDR2 SVGAGI, per germline. The CDR3 is made up of 13 amino acids. Deletions cut 6 bases from V and 0 bases from J, with 6 bases between. CDR3 DNA sequence: TGTGCCAGCAGACATAATAGCAATCAGCCCCAGCATTTT. Amino acids: CASRHNSNQPQHF.

The chain joins TRBV10-3 to TRBJ2-1, with 13 bases aligning to TRBD2. V lost 2 bases and J lost 5; bases outside the gene matches: 6. Per germline, CDR1 ENHRY and CDR2 SYGVKD. This CDR3 spans 17 amino acids. The CDR3 loop reads CAISEPYGTSGNNEQFF. The CDR3 DNA sequence: TGTGCCATCAGTGAGCCATATGGGACTAGCGGGAACAATGAGCAGTTCTTC.

The rearrangement uses TRBV4-3 and TRBJ1-1; the D gene is possibly TRBD1 (6 bases). The germline V and J ends were trimmed by 4 bases and 4 bases, with 16 bases remaining between them. Per germline, CDR1 LGHNA and CDR2 YSLEER. CDR3 length: 15 residues. This chain's CDR3 is CASSPIEGVTTEAFF. CDR3 in DNA: TGCGCCAGCAGCCCAATCGAGGGGGTTACCACTGAAGCTTTCTTT.

This chain uses TRBV11-3 with TRBJ1-1; TRBD1 aligns across 7 bases. This CDR3 is 12 amino acids long. Germline values: CDR1 SGHNT, CDR2 YENEEA. With V trimmed by 4 bases and J by 5 bases, 1 base remained unmatched. The CDR3 nucleotides are TGTGCCAGCAGCTCACAGGGGACTGAAGCTTTCTTT. Translating it yields CASSSQGTEAFF.

The chain is built from TRBV7-8 and TRBJ2-2; TRBD1 matches at 10 bases. V lost 0 bases to trimming and J lost 5 bases; unmatched junction nucleotides: 6. This CDR3 is 17 amino acids long. Germline V gene lookup returns CDR1 SGHVS and CDR2 FQNEAQ. CDR3 amino acids: CASSLAGTGQGTGELFF. The DNA for the CDR3 is TGTGCCAGCAGCTTAGCGGGAACGGGACAGGGGACCGGGGAGCTGTTTTTT.

This chain links TRBV28 with TRBJ1-1; possible D gene TRBD1, 6 bases. This CDR3 spans 12 amino acids. Germline V gene lookup returns CDR1 MDHEN and CDR2 SYDVKM. The V and J ends lost 6 bases and 6 bases respectively, with 11 bases between them. The CDR3 spells CASSSDSPEAFF. In DNA form, the CDR3 reads TGTGCCAGCAGCTCGGACAGTCCTGAAGCTTTCTTT.

The genes are TRBV7-9 and TRBJ1-2; TRBD1 aligns across 8 bases. The CDR3 has 16 amino acids. The germline CDR1 and CDR2 sequences are SEHNR and FQNEAQ (reference sequence). The trim removed 1 base at V and 4 bases at J, leaving 8 bases unmatched. The CDR3 bases are TGTGCCAGCAGCTTAGAGGACAGGGTTGGAGCCTATGGCTACACCTTC. This gives the protein CASSLEDRVGAYGYTF. The complete variable domain, with remaining parts taken from reference TRBV7-9 and TRBJ1-2, reads DTGVSQNPRHKITKRGQNVTFRCDPISEHNRLYWYRQTLGQGPEFLTYFQNEAQLEKSRLLSDRFSAERPKGSFSTLEIQRTEQGDSAMYLCASSLEDRVGAYGYTFGSGTRLTVV.

In nucleotides, the CDR3 is TGTGCCAGCAGCACCAGACAGGGGCCCTACGAGCAGTACTTC. Amino acid sequence: CASSTRQGPYEQYF. The rearrangement uses TRBV11-2 and TRBJ2-7; TRBD1 matches at 8 bases. The CDR3 extends over 14 amino acids. Per the germline V gene, CDR1 is SGHAT and CDR2 is FQNNGV. The V segment lost 5 bases and the J segment 2 bases; nucleotides outside the gene matches: 5.